These T cell receptor beta chains were read from a single sample in a study of shared clonotypes between healthy human individuals. Generated by immunoSEQ multiplex PCR, the TCRdb table keeps only in-frame clones and is missing some. Here the sample spans more than 200,000 clones, 65% to 70% being singletons. Sequenced material: memory CD4+ T cells sorted from blood. All receptors derive from a young man in good health. Each CDR3 is given with its conserved first and last residue. The D gene is left open where the match is weak. Clone size is stated in some rows and not others, as once, few, many or a class when expanded.

abundance	v_gene	d_gene	j_gene	CDR3aa	CDR3nt
few	TRBV19	TRBD1	TRBJ1-5	CASSTPILTGGDGNQPQHF	TGTGCCAGTAGCACGCCGATCCTAACAGGGGGCGATGGTAATCAGCCCCAGCATTTT
.	TRBV5-8	TRBD1	TRBJ2-3	CASSQMRTGLVDTQYF	TGTGCCAGCAGCCAAATGCGGACAGGGCTCGTTGATACGCAGTATTTT
few	TRBV11-2	.	TRBJ1-5	CASSLQPDQPQHF	TGTGCCAGCAGCTTGCAGCCGGATCAGCCCCAGCATTTT
once	TRBV19	.	TRBJ2-7	CASSRGSGYEQYF	TGTGCCAGTAGTAGGGGCTCGGGGTACGAGCAGTACTTC
.	TRBV10-3	.	TRBJ1-2	CAMHTGSEDGGYTF	TGTGCCATGCATACAGGGTCCGAGGACGGCGGCTACACCTTC
medium-sized	TRBV15	.	TRBJ1-1	CATSRDKAGTEAFF	TGTGCCACCAGCAGAGATAAAGCGGGTACTGAAGCTTTCTTT
.	TRBV5-6	.	TRBJ2-7	CASSLDTQTYEQYF	TGTGCCAGCAGCTTGGACACCCAAACCTACGAGCAGTACTTC
.	TRBV2	TRBD1	TRBJ1-1	CASKTYRGNNENTEAFF	TGTGCCAGCAAAACGTACAGGGGGAATAATGAGAACACTGAAGCTTTCTTT
few	TRBV2	.	TRBJ2-7	CASSRGGGNYEQYF	TGTGCCAGCAGTAGGGGGGGAGGGAACTACGAGCAGTACTTC
few	TRBV4-1	.	TRBJ1-2	CASSQDQQPYAGYTF	TGCGCCAGCAGCCAAGATCAACAGCCTTATGCCGGCTACACCTTC
.	TRBV6-5	.	TRBJ1-5	CASKTGSQPQHF	TGTGCCAGCAAAACAGGGAGTCAGCCCCAGCATTTT
.	TRBV6-6	TRBD2	TRBJ2-1	CASRRGLAGEVEQFF	TGTGCCAGCAGGCGGGGACTAGCGGGAGAGGTTGAGCAGTTCTTC
few	TRBV14	.	TRBJ2-7	CASSQGDGSAYEQYF	TGTGCCAGCAGCCAAGGCGACGGTTCTGCCTACGAGCAGTACTTC
.	TRBV4-1	TRBD2	TRBJ2-2	CASSQQAGGGPGELFF	TGCGCCAGCAGCCAACAAGCGGGAGGAGGCCCCGGGGAGCTGTTTTTT
few	TRBV5-1	TRBD1	TRBJ2-3	CASTSGQGGTDTQYF	TGCGCCAGCACCTCGGGACAGGGGGGCACAGATACGCAGTATTTT
.	TRBV9	.	TRBJ2-3	CASSVGQISTDTQYF	TGTGCCAGCAGCGTCGGGCAGATTAGCACAGATACGCAGTATTTT
.	TRBV18	.	TRBJ1-1	CASSPSSQGYTEAFF	TGTGCCAGCTCACCATCTTCGCAGGGCTACACTGAAGCTTTCTTT
.	TRBV5-1	.	TRBJ2-3	CASKSESAAGTDTQYF	TGCGCCAGCAAGTCCGAAAGCGCGGCCGGCACAGATACGCAGTATTTT
.	TRBV11-2	.	TRBJ2-7	CASSPGQPSGYF	TGTGCCAGCAGCCCAGGACAGCCCTCCGGCTACTTC
.	TRBV11-2	TRBD1	TRBJ2-7	CASSSVRDRGEQYF	TGTGCCAGCAGCTCGGTCCGGGACAGGGGAGAGCAGTACTTC
.	TRBV7-8	.	TRBJ1-1	CASSLVFTEAFF	TGTGCCAGCAGCTTAGTGTTCACTGAAGCTTTCTTT
.	TRBV7-8	.	TRBJ2-1	CASSGGTVYNEQFF	TGTGCCAGCAGCGGCGGGACAGTCTACAATGAGCAGTTCTTC
.	TRBV29-1	TRBD2	TRBJ2-5	CSVWDDASGSGSWETQYF	TGCAGCGTTTGGGACGATGCTAGCGGGAGCGGCTCTTGGGAGACCCAGTACTTC
.	TRBV7-3	.	TRBJ2-1	CASSLIPGGEQFF	TGTGCCAGCAGCTTAATTCCAGGGGGGGAGCAGTTCTTC
.	TRBV11-2	TRBD1	TRBJ2-2	CASSQDRGLGGELFF	TGTGCCAGCAGCCAGGACAGGGGGCTCGGCGGGGAGCTGTTTTTT
.	TRBV5-4	.	TRBJ2-7	CASSPARASYEQYF	TGTGCCAGCAGCCCTGCCAGGGCTTCCTACGAGCAGTACTTC
once	TRBV28	TRBD2	TRBJ2-7	CASRLAGREYEQYF	TGTGCCAGCAGACTAGCCGGGAGGGAGTACGAGCAGTACTTC
many	TRBV2	.	TRBJ1-2	CASSEDQGYYGYTF	TGTGCCAGCAGTGAGGATCAGGGTTACTATGGCTACACCTTC
.	TRBV5-1	.	TRBJ1-1	CASSLQGLNAEAFF	TGCGCCAGCAGCTTGCAGGGGCTGAACGCTGAAGCTTTCTTT
many	TRBV19	TRBD1	TRBJ2-7	CASSIAATGEHEQYF	TGTGCCAGTAGTATAGCGGCAACAGGGGAACACGAGCAGTACTTC
many	TRBV7-9	TRBD2	TRBJ2-4	CASSFGTSGSSKNIQYF	TGTGCCAGCAGCTTCGGGACTAGCGGGAGTTCCAAAAACATTCAGTACTTC
.	TRBV2	.	TRBJ2-2	CASRMEWGELFF	TGTGCCAGCAGGATGGAGTGGGGGGAGCTGTTTTTT
.	TRBV5-5	.	TRBJ2-5	CASSPGQPGETQYF	TGTGCCAGCAGCCCCGGACAGCCGGGGGAGACCCAGTACTTC
.	TRBV7-8	.	TRBJ1-3	CASSRYDRSGNTIYF	TGTGCCAGCAGCCGTTATGACAGATCTGGAAACACCATATATTTT
.	TRBV11-3	.	TRBJ2-3	CASGYGLLLTDTQYF	TGTGCCAGCGGGTACGGGCTGCTATTAACAGATACGCAGTATTTT
many	TRBV28	TRBD1	TRBJ2-7	CASHSETGGYPYF	TGTGCCAGCCATTCCGAGACAGGGGGCTATCCGTACTTC
.	TRBV5-4	TRBD1	TRBJ1-1	CASSSGRGGMNTEAFF	TGTGCCAGCAGCAGTGGCAGGGGGGGGATGAACACTGAAGCTTTCTTT
.	TRBV5-4	.	TRBJ1-1	CASTSQRGGGTEAFF	TGTGCCAGCACTTCCCAACGAGGGGGTGGTACTGAAGCTTTCTTT
.	TRBV2	TRBD2	TRBJ2-5	CASSDSGRETQYF	TGTGCCAGCAGTGACAGCGGGAGGGAGACCCAGTACTTC
few	TRBV5-1	.	TRBJ1-5	CASSIDSYSNQPQHF	TGCGCCAGCAGCATCGACAGCTATAGCAATCAGCCCCAGCATTTT
few	TRBV5-5	.	TRBJ2-1	CASSLTGASYNEQFF	TGTGCCAGCAGCCTCACAGGAGCCTCCTACAATGAGCAGTTCTTC